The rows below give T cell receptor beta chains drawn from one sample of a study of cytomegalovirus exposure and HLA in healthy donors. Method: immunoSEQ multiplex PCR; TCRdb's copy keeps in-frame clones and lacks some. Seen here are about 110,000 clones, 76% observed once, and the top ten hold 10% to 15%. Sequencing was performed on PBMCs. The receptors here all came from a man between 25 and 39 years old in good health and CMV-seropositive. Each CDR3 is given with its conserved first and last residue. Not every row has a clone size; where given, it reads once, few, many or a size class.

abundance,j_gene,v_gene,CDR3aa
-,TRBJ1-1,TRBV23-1,CASSQSRENTEAFF
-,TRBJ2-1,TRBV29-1,CSVEGGTRTYNEQFF
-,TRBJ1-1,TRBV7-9,CASSLALRSGDTEAFF
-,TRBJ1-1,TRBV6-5,CASRDRGNTEAFF
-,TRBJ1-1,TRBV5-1,CASSLRTPSGTEAFF
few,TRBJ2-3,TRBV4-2,CASSQEVSSDTQYF
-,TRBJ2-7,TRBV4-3,CASSQEAGSEQYF
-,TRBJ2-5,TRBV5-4,CASSLARSGQETQYF
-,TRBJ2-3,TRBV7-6,CASSEDRFRTDTQYF
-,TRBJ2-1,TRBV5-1,CASSSWGGSVTSEQFF
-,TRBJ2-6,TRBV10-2,CASSESKGTGLGGLTF
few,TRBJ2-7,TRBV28,CASVWGTSSYEQYF
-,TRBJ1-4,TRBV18,CASTKGQLYEKLFF
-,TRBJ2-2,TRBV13,CARGGDTGELFF
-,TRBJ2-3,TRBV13,CASSSLYGVILTDTQYF